This entry features one T cell receptor (beta chain) sequence. Clones were read by immunoSEQ multiplex PCR, and TCRdb kept only the in-frame ones, dropping some. The sample carries about 56,000 clones, just over 95% recorded once. These data come from a study of siplizumab effects on memory and regulatory T cells. This CDR3 has 16 residues. The germline gives CDR1 MGHDK, CDR2 SYGVNS. The V segment lost 6 bases and the J segment 2 bases; nucleotides outside the gene matches: 7. This clonotype originated in a human donor in good health. Sample: naive CD8+ T cells sorted from blood. J is TRBJ2-3 and V is TRBV25-1; 11 bases map to TRBD1. The CDR3: CASSYSGQGVTDTQYF. The CDR3 coding sequence is TGTGCCAGCAGCTACTCGGGACAGGGGGTCACAGATACGCAGTATTTT.